The 14 T cell receptor beta chains listed next were all sequenced from one sample in a study of OX40 agonist ivuxolimab in advanced cancers. This table comes from immunoSEQ multiplex PCR, and its TCRdb copy is limited to in-frame clones, with some not included. This sample has about 72,000 clones; roughly 80% occur once, and the top ten carry less than 5.5%. Here the sequenced sample was CD4+ or CD8+ T cells sorted from blood, taken in a trial of the OX40 agonist ivuxolimab. These receptors were taken from an adult with an advanced solid tumor such as melanoma, head and neck, liver or kidney cancer.

CDR3 coding DNA: TGTGCCATCAGTGAGTCTCGCGGGGGCGAGAAGTACGAGCAGTACTTC. Its translation is CAISESRGGEKYEQYF. The chain is built from TRBV10-3 and TRBJ2-7, with D possibly being TRBD2 (7 bases). The V and J ends lost 0 bases and 4 bases respectively, with 16 bases between them. The CDR3 contains 16 residues. Germline V gene lookup returns CDR1 ENHRY and CDR2 SYGVKD.

The chain has TRBV11-3 and TRBJ2-5; D gene unclear. Germline CDR1 SGHNT, CDR2 YENEEA. The CDR3 extends over 13 amino acids. The ends were cut back, 2 bases at V and 4 bases at J, with 8 bases in the middle. CDR3 residues: CASSLNQGETQYF. DNA of the CDR3: TGTGCCAGCAGCTTAAACCAAGGAGAGACCCAGTACTTC.

V usage is TRBV5-1 and J usage is TRBJ2-3, with 7 bases fitting TRBD1. The CDR3 sequence is 15 residues long. After removal of 2 bases from V and 6 bases from J, the junction contained 9 bases not matched to a gene. CDR1 is SGHRS and CDR2 is YFSETQ in the germline V gene. CDR3 loop: CASSLGTDSLDTQYF. The CDR3, as DNA: TGCGCCAGCAGCTTAGGGACAGACTCGCTGGATACGCAGTATTTT.

This chain links TRBV9 with TRBJ2-5; 13 nucleotides match TRBD2. In germline, CDR1 is SGDLS, CDR2 YYNGEE. The V and J ends lost 4 bases and 4 bases, in that order; junction bases with no gene match: 4. This CDR3 comprises 15 residues. CDR3 in DNA: TGTGCCAGCAGCACCAGGACTAGCGGGGGAGAGACCCAGTACTTC. Translating gives CASSTRTSGGETQYF.

This chain joins TRBV18 and TRBJ2-7; 7 bases map to TRBD1. V dropped 6 bases and J dropped 6; count of bases not matched to a gene: 8. This CDR3 spans 13 amino acids. The germline V gene has CDR1 KGHSH and CDR2 LQKENI. CDR3: CASSLGTGAEQYF. The CDR3 region has the DNA TGTGCCAGCTCGCTTGGAACAGGGGCCGAGCAGTACTTC.

Remarks on this clone: Other DNA sequences within the sample encode an identical CDR3. The CDR3 region is CASSQGVTGELFF. The DNA of the CDR3 is TGTGCCAGCAGCCAGGGGGTCACCGGGGAGCTGTTTTTT. This chain uses TRBV25-1 with TRBJ2-2; 7 bases match TRBD1. The CDR3 loop spans 13 amino acids. The V segment lost 6 bases and the J segment 4 bases; nucleotides outside the gene matches: 2. CDR1 is MGHDK, CDR2 SYGVNS, per germline.

V and J are TRBV6-1 and TRBJ1-6, with TRBD1 matching over 9 bases. The V gene end was trimmed by 6 bases and the J gene end by 9 bases; junction bases not matched to a gene: 6. Germline CDR1 reads MNHNS; CDR2 reads SASEGT. The CDR3 contains 14 residues. CDR3 loop: CASRVTGGGSPLHF. CDR3 DNA: TGTGCCAGCAGAGTAACAGGGGGCGGTTCACCCCTCCACTTT.

The genes are TRBV27 and TRBJ2-1, with D perhaps matching TRBD1 (12 bases). Trimming pared 3 bases from V and 8 bases from J, leaving 41 bases between. Per the germline V gene, CDR1 is MNHEY and CDR2 is SMNVEV (reference sequence). The CDR3 is 23 amino acids. The CDR3 loop reads CASSFGEPGTGGLLAGDFHEQFF. The CDR3, as DNA: TGTGCCAGCAGTTTCGGGGAACCCGGGACAGGGGGCCTACTAGCGGGAGATTTCCATGAGCAGTTCTTC.

The chain combines TRBV10-1 with TRBJ1-2; D gene ambiguous. This CDR3 is 11 amino acids long. Germline assignment: CDR1 WNHNN and CDR2 SYGVQD (reference sequence). The V end lost 7 bases, the J end lost 4 bases, and 7 bases lay between the germline ends. Here the CDR3 DNA reads TGCGCCAGCACCCCGGGCTATGGCTACACCTTC. Its translation is CASTPGYGYTF.

V gene TRBV5-1 combines with J gene TRBJ2-5; 11 bases align to TRBD2. This CDR3 comprises 15 residues. Germline loops: CDR1 SGHRS, CDR2 YFSETQ. Trimming at V came to 4 bases and at J to 3 bases, leaving 5 bases not matched to a gene. The CDR3 region has the DNA TGCGCCAGCAGCGACCCGACTAGCGGGAAAGAGACCCAGTACTTC. Translating it yields CASSDPTSGKETQYF. Complete variable domain (other parts from reference TRBV5-1 and TRBJ2-5): KAGVTQTPRYLIKTRGQQVTLSCSPISGHRSVSWYQQTPGQGLQFLFEYFSETQRNKGNFPGRFSGRQFSNSRSEMNVSTLELGDSALYLCASSDPTSGKETQYFGPGTRLLVL.

This sequence joins TRBV7-2 and TRBJ2-1, with D possibly matching TRBD2 (6 bases). Per germline, CDR1 SGHTA and CDR2 FQGNSA. V was cut by 3 bases and J by 7 bases, with 13 bases left in between. This CDR3 spans 14 amino acids. CDR3 bases: TGTGCCAGCAGCTTCGCCGGGAGTAAAAATGAGCAGTTCTTC. Translation gives CASSFAGSKNEQFF.

The J gene is TRBJ2-3, the V gene TRBV5-1; TRBD2 might be the D (6 bases). CDR1 is SGHRS and CDR2 is YFSETQ in the germline V gene. The ends were cut back, 3 bases at V and 6 bases at J, with 17 bases in the middle. The CDR3 contains 15 residues. The chain's CDR3 is CASSSRLEGQDTQYF. The DNA of the CDR3 is TGCGCCAGCAGCTCTCGACTAGAGGGGCAGGATACGCAGTATTTT.

The V and J genes are TRBV11-3 and TRBJ2-7; perhaps D is TRBD1 or TRBD2 (5 bases each). Trimming stripped 5 bases from V and 3 bases from J, with 11 bases between. Germline lookup yields CDR1 SGHNT and CDR2 YENEEA. The CDR3 totals 13 residues. As DNA, the CDR3 is TGTGCCAGCAGCGTGGGACCCCACTACGAGCAGTACTTC. Amino acid sequence: CASSVGPHYEQYF.

The V gene is TRBV5-6, the J gene TRBJ2-7; the D gene is possibly TRBD1 (6 bases). This CDR3 region has 16 residues. Germline V gene data show CDR1 as SGHDT and CDR2 as YYEEEE. The ends were cut back, 4 bases at V and 2 bases at J, with 19 bases in the middle. In DNA, the CDR3 is TGTGCCAGCAGCCCAAAGCAGGGGATTGGGGCCTACGAGCAGTACTTC. As protein: CASSPKQGIGAYEQYF.